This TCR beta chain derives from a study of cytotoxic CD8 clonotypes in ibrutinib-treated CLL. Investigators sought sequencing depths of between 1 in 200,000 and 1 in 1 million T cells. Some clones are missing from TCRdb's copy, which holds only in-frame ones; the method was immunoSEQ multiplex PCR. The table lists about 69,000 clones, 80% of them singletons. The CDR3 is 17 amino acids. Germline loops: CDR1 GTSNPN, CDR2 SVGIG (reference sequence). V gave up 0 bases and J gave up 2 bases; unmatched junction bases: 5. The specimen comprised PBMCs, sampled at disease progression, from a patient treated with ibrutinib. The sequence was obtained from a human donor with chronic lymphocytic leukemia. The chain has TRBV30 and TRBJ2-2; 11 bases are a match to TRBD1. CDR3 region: CAWSVPGQGANTGELFF. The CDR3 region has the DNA TGTGCCTGGAGTGTACCTGGACAGGGGGCCAACACCGGGGAGCTGTTTTTT.